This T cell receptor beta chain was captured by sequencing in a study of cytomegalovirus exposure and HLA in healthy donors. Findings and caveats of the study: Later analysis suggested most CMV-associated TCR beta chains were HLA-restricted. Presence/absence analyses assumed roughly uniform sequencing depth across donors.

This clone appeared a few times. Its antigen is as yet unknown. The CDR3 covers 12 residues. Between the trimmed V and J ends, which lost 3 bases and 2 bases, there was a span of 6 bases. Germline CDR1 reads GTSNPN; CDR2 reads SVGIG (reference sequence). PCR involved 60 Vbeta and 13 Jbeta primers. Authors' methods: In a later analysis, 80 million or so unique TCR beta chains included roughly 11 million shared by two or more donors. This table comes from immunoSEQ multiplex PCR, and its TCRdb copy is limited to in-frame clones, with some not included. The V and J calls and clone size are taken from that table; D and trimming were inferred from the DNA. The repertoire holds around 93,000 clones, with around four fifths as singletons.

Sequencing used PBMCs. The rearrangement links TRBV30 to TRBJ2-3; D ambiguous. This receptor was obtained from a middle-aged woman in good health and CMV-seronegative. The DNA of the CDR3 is TGTGCCTGGAGCCCTTCCACAGATACGCAGTATTTT. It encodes CAWSPSTDTQYF.